This T cell receptor (beta chain) derives from a study of T cell responses to AZD1222 COVID-19 vaccine (dated by TCRdb to the early 2020s). With respect to the entire study: Because spike-specific TCR depth and breadth did not differ between the two schedules, AZD1222 recipients who got a second dose at roughly 4 weeks were pooled with those who got a second dose at roughly 12 weeks. Trial participants were enrolled by age into 18-55, 56-69 and 70-plus year subgroups, with approximately 160, 26 and 62 TCR-sequenced participants respectively. A total of 230 to 250 trial participants underwent TCR sequencing, of whom 207 received two doses of AZD1222 and about 25 received two doses of the MenACWY control vaccine.

The CDR3, cysteine through phenylalanine, is 17 amino acids long. Only the CDR3 region is kept as DNA, spanning 51 bases read in frame from base 1. V loses 2 bases, J loses 4 bases, and the germline ends lie 18 bases apart. CDR1 and CDR2 were assigned from the germline V gene as ENHRY and SYGVKD. Notes on this clone: Its recognized antigen is unknown. Per-base qualities were not stored, and no clone one base away is much larger.

The CDR3 regions of human TCRbeta chains were subjected to immunosequencing. In the authors' own workflow: Repertoire TCRs were checked for matches against a reference library of SARS-CoV-2-specific TCRs that had been generated using the MIRA antigen-specificity platform. Breadth was defined as the fraction of unique TCRs that were SARS-CoV-2-associated. Depth was defined as the fraction of total T cells that were SARS-CoV-2-associated. Using the MIRA data, each spike-specific TCR was assigned both to the spike region to which the TCR was reactive and to a CD4 or CD8 class. Log10-transformed breadth and depth values were compared by one-way ANOVA with Sidak's multiple comparisons tests. This is the immuneACCESS table as TCRdb keeps it, with only in-frame sequences that have V and J called. A part of the clones is gone; compared with another copy, unresolved V genes explain less than half, and the rest is unexplained. The DNA was the basis for D and trimming; V, J and clone size are from that table. This sample gives 130,000 or so clones in total; roughly 86% of them show up just once. The ten largest clones add up to 10% to 15% of the sample.

Results the study describes overall, beyond this receptor: Participants were mostly white British and included more females than males, and it was suggested by the authors that clonal diversity may have been underestimated. Reportedly, almost half of the unique spike-specific TCRs recognized epitopes lying outside the regions that are mutated in the B.1.351 and B.1.1.7 variants. Conclusions about previously exposed vaccinees are limited because only five to seven AZD1222 recipients were SARS-CoV-2 seropositive at baseline. The whole spike protein was spanned by vaccine-associated CD4 TCRs, and dominant responses were seen in regions 160-218 and 743-854. A significant rise in spike-specific TCR breadth and depth was observed after two AZD1222 doses relative to day 0 and relative to MenACWY recipients. The 56-69-year group was small, and its depth increase did not reach significance, likely because of low power. Because no samples from the day 14 peak response were available, repertoires could be characterized only after the peak T cell response.

Explained via the paper, the time point label denotes: baseline before first vaccination. Samples from vaccinated people were obtained from the UK trials COV001 and COV002, which included a single-blind randomized controlled phase 2/3 trial of AZD1222 (ChAdOx1 nCoV-19) in healthy adults. Trial participant PBMC samples were collected at day 0 and day 28 after the second dose for TCRbeta chain sequencing. This clonotype originated in an adult in good health. The rearrangement combines TRBV10-3 with TRBJ1-3; tentative D gene TRBD1, with 5 bases matching. The material was peripheral blood, obtained on day 0 of AZD1222 vaccination. The CDR3 here reads CAISERDGGVTGNTIYF. The DNA sequence follows: TGTGCCATCAGTGAGCGGGATGGAGGGGTAACAGGAAACACCATATATTTT.